The rows below give T cell receptor beta chains drawn from one sample of a study of cytomegalovirus exposure and HLA in healthy donors. Method: immunoSEQ multiplex PCR; TCRdb's copy keeps in-frame clones and lacks some. The sample has fewer than 85,000 clones; roughly 70% are singletons. Specimen: PBMCs. All receptors derive from a man aged 35 to 55 in good health and CMV-seropositive. Each CDR3 is given with its conserved first and last residue. The D gene is left open where the match is weak. A row's size may be missing; if present it is once, few, many or a size class.

d_gene	v_gene	abundance	j_gene	CDR3nt	CDR3aa
NA	TRBV21-1	few	TRBJ2-1	TGTGCCAGCAGCAAATATCCCCCTAGCGGGAGCTCCTACAATGAGCAGTTCTTC	CASSKYPPSGSSYNEQFF
TRBD1	TRBV28	NA	TRBJ2-4	TGTGCCTGCTCGGGATGGGGACAGCTAGCCAAAAACATTCAGTACTTC	CACSGWGQLAKNIQYF
TRBD1	TRBV27	NA	TRBJ2-1	TGTGCCGTCGGGACAGGGGAGCAGTTCTTC	CAVGTGEQFF
TRBD2	TRBV27	NA	TRBJ2-1	TGTGCCAGCAGTTTAATCCCTCCGGGACTAGCGGGTTACAATGAGCAGTTCTTC	CASSLIPPGLAGYNEQFF
TRBD2	TRBV28	NA	TRBJ2-3	TGTGCCAGCAGTTCCCCGACTAGCGGGAGCACAGATACGCAGTATTTT	CASSSPTSGSTDTQYF
TRBD1	TRBV7-8	NA	TRBJ1-1	TGTGCCAGCAGCTTAGCAGGGGGCACGAACACTGAAGCTTTCTTT	CASSLAGGTNTEAFF
TRBD1	TRBV5-8	NA	TRBJ2-1	TGTGCCAGCAGCCAGGGGGATGAGGATCTCTACAATGAGCAGTTCTTC	CASSQGDEDLYNEQFF
NA	TRBV9	NA	TRBJ2-7	TGTGCCAGCAGCGTAGTGGGCAACTCCTACGAGCAGTACTTC	CASSVVGNSYEQYF
NA	TRBV19	NA	TRBJ1-4	TGTGCCAGTAGTGTCGGGACAAATAGTGGAAAACTGTTTTTT	CASSVGTNSGKLFF
NA	TRBV7-2	NA	TRBJ2-7	TGTGCCAGCAGCTTAGTGCGGGAGCAGTACTTC	CASSLVREQYF
TRBD2	TRBV15	NA	TRBJ2-3	TGTGCCACCAGCAGGGGCGGGGGGACAGATACGCAGTATTTT	CATSRGGGTDTQYF
NA	TRBV19	NA	TRBJ1-5	TGTGCCAGTAGTATTTTAGGGGCGGGGGGACAGCCCCAGCATTTT	CASSILGAGGQPQHF
TRBD1	TRBV5-1	NA	TRBJ1-3	TGCGCCAGCAGCTTAACAGGGGCTGGAAACACCATATATTTT	CASSLTGAGNTIYF
TRBD1	TRBV7-8	once	TRBJ2-1	TGTGCCAGCAGCTTAGACAGGGGCAATGAGCAGTTCTTC	CASSLDRGNEQFF
TRBD1	TRBV5-1	NA	TRBJ1-4	TGCGCCAGCAGCTCTAAGGGACAGGGGCGTTGGGAAAAACTGTTTTTT	CASSSKGQGRWEKLFF
NA	TRBV2	few	TRBJ1-5	TGTGCCAGCGTGGTTGAAAGGGGGAATCAGCCCCAGCATTTT	CASVVERGNQPQHF
TRBD1	TRBV18	few	TRBJ1-4	TGTGCCAGCTCACCACTCGGGCAGGGGGCAACTAATGAAAAACTGTTTTTT	CASSPLGQGATNEKLFF
TRBD1	TRBV6-5	NA	TRBJ2-1	TGTGCCAGCAGTTACTCGGGACAGGGGAATGAGCAGTTCTTC	CASSYSGQGNEQFF
TRBD1	TRBV28	NA	TRBJ1-2	TGTGCCAGCAGTTTCAGGGGGCTTCTCTATGGCTACACCTTC	CASSFRGLLYGYTF
TRBD2	TRBV7-2	once	TRBJ2-3	TGTGCCAGCAGCTTAGAGATTTCGGCTAGCGGAGGCACAGATACGCAGTATTTT	CASSLEISASGGTDTQYF
TRBD1	TRBV5-1	NA	TRBJ2-5	TGCGCCAGCAGCTCGGCTGGGACAGGGGGCTTGGAGACCCAGTACTTC	CASSSAGTGGLETQYF
NA	TRBV4-2	NA	TRBJ1-2	TGTGCCAGCAGCCAAGAACGGGACGGAGGGACTAACTATGGCTACACCTTC	CASSQERDGGTNYGYTF